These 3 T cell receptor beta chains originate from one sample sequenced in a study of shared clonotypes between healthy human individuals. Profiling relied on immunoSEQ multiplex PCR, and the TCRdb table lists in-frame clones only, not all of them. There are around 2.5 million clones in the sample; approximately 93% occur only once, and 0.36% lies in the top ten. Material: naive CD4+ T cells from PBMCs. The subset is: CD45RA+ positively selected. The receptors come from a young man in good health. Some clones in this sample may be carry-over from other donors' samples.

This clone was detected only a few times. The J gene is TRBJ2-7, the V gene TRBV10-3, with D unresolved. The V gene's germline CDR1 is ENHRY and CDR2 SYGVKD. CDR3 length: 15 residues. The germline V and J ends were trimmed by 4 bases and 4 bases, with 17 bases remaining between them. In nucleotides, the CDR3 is TGTGCCATCAGTGGGCTGGCAGGTCCCCCATACGAGCAGTACTTC. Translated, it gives CAISGLAGPPYEQYF.

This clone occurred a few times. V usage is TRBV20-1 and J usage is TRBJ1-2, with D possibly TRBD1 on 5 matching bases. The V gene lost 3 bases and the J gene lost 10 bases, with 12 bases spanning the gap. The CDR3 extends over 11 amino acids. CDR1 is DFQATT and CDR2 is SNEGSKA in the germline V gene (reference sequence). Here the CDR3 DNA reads TGCAGTGCTAGCCGCAGGGAAGACTACACCTTC. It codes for CSASRREDYTF.

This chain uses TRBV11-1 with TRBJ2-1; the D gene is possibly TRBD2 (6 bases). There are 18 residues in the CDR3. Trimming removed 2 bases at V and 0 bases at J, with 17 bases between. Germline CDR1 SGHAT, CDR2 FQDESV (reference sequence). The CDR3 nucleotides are TGTGCCAGCAGCTTAACCTCCCGGGCGGGGAGCTCCTACAATGAGCAGTTCTTC. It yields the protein CASSLTSRAGSSYNEQFF.